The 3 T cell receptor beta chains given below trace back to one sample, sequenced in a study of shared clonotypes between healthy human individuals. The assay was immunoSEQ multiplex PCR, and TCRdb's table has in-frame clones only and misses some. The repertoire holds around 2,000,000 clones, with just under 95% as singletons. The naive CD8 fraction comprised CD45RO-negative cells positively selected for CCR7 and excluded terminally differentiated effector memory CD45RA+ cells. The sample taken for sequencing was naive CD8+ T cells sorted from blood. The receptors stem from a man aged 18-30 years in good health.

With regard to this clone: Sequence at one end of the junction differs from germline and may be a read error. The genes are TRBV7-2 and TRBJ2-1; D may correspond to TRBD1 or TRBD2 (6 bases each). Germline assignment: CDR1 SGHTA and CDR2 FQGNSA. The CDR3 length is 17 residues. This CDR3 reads CASSLARGESSYNEQFF. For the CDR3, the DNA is TGTGCCAGCAGCCTAGCGAGGGGGGAGAGCTCCTACAATGAGCAGTTCTTC.

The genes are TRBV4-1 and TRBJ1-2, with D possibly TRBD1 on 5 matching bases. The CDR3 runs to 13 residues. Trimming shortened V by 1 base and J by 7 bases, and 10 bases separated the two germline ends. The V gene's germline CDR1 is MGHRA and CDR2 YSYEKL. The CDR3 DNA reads TGCGCCAGCAGCCAAGTTTCAGGGTTTGGCTACACCTTC. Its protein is CASSQVSGFGYTF.

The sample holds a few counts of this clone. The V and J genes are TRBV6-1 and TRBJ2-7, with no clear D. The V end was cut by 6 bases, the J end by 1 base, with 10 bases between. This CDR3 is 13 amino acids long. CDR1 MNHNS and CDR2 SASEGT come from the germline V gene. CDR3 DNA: TGTGCCAGCAGCCTCGAGCATTCCTACGAGCAGTACTTC. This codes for CASSLEHSYEQYF.